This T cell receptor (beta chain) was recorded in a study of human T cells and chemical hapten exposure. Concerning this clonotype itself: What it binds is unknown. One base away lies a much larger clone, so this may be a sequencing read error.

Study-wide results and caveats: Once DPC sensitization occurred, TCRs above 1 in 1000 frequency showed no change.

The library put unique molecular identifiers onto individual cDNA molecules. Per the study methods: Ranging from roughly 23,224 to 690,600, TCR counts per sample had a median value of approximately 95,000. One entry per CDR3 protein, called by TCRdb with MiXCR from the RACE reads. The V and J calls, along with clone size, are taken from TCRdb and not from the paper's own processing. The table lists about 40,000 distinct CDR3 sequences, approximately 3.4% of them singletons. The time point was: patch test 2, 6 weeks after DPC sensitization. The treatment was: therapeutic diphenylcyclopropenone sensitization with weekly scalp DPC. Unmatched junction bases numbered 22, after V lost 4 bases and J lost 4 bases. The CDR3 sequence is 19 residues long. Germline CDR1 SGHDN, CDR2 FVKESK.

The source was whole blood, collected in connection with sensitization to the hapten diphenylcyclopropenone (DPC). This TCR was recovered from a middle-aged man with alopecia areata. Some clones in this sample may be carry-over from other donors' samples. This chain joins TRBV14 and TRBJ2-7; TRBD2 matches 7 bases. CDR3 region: CASSPLTSDGACSLYEQYF. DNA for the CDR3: TGTGCCAGCAGCCCTCTAACTAGCGATGGAGCCTGCAGCCTTTACGAGCAGTACTTC.